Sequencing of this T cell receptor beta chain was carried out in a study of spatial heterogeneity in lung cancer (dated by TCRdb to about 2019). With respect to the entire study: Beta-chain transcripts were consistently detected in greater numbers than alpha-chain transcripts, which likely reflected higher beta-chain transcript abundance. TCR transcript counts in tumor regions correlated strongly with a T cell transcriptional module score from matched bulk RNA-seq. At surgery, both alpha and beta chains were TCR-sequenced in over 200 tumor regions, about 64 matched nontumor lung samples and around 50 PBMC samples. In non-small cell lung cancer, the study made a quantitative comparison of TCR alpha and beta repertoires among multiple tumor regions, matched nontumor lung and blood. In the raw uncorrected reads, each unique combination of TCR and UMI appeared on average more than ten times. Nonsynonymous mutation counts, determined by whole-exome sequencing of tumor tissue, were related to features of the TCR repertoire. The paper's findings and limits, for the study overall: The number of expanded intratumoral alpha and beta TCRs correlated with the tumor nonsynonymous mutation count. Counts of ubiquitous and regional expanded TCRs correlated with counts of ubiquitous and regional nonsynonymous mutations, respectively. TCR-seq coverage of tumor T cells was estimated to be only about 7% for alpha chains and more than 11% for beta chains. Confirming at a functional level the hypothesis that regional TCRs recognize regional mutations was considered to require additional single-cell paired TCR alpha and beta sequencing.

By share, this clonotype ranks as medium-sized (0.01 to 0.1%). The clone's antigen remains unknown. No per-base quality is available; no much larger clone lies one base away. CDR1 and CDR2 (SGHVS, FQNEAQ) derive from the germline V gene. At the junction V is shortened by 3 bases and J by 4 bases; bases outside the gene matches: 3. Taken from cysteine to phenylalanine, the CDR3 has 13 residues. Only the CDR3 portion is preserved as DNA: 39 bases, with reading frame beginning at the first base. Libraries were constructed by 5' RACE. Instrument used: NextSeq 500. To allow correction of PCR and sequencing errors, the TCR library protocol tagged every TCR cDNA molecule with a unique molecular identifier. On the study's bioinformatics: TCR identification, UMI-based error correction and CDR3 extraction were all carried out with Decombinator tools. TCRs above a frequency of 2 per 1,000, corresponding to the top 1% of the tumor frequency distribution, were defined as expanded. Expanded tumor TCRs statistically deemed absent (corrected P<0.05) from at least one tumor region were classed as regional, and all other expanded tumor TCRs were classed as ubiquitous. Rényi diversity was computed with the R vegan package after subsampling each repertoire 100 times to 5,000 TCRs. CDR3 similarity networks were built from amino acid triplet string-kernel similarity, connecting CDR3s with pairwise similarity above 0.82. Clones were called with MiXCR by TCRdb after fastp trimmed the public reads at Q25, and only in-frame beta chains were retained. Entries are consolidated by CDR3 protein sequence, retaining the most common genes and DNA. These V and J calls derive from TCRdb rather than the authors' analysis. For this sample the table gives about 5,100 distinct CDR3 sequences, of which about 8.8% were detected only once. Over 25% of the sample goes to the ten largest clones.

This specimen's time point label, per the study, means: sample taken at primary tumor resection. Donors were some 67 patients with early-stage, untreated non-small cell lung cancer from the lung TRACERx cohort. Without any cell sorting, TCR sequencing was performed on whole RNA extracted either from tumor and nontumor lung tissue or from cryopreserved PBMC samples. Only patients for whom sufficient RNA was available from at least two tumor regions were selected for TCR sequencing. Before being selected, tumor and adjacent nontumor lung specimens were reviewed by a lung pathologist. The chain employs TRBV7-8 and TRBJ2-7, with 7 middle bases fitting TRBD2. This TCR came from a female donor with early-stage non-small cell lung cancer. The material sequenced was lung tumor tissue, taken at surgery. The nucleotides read TGTGCCAGCAGCTTTACTAGCGCTTACGAGCAGTACTTC. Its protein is CASSFTSAYEQYF. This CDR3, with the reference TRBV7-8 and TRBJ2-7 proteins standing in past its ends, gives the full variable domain GAGVSQSPRYKVAKRGQDVALRCDPISGHVSLFWYQQALGQGPEFLTYFQNEAQLDKSGLPSDRFFAERPEGSVSTLKIQRTQQEDSAVYLCASSFTSAYEQYFGPGTRLTVT.